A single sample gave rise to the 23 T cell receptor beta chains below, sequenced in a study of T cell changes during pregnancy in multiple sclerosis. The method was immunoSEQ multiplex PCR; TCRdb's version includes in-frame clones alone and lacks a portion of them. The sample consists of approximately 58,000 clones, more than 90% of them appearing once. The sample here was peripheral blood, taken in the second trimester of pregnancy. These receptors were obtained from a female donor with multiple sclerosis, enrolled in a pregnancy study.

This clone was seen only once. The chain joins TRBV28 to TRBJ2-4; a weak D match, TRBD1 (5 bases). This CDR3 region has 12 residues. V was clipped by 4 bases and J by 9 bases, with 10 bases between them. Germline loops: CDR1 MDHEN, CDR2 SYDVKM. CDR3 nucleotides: TGTGCCAGCAGTTCATCTAGGGGCATTCAGTACTTC. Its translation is CASSSSRGIQYF.

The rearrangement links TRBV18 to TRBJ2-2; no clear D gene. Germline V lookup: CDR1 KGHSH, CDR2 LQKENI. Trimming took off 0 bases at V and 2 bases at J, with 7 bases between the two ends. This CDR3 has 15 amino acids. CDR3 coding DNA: TGTGCCAGCTCACCACCTCAGGCTAACACCGGGGAGCTGTTTTTT. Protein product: CASSPPQANTGELFF.

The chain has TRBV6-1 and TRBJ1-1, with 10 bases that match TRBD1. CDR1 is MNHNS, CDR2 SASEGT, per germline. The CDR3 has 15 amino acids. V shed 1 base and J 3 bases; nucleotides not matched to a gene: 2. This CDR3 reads CASSEGTGGDTEAFF. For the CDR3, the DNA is TGTGCCAGCAGTGAAGGGACAGGGGGGGACACTGAAGCTTTCTTT.

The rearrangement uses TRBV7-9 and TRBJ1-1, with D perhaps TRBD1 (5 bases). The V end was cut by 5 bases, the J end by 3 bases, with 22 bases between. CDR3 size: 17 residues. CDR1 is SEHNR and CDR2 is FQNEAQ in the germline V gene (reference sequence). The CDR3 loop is CASSLEGAQLPYTEAFF. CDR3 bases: TGTGCCAGCAGCCTAGAAGGGGCCCAGCTACCATACACTGAAGCTTTCTTT. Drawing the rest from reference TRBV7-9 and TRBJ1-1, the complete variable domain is DTGVSQNPRHKITKRGQNVTFRCDPISEHNRLYWYRQTLGQGPEFLTYFQNEAQLEKSRLLSDRFSAERPKGSFSTLEIQRTEQGDSAMYLCASSLEGAQLPYTEAFFGQGTRLTVV.

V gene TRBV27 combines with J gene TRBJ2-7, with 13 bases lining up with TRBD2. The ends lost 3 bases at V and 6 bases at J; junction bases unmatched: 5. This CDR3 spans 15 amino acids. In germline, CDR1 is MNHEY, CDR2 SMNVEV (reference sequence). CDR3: CASSFGLAGAGEQYF. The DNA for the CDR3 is TGTGCCAGCAGTTTTGGACTAGCGGGAGCGGGCGAGCAGTACTTC.

CDR3 nucleotide sequence: TGTGCCACCCGACTTCCCGGGGTCCGTGGAAACACCATATATTTT. It is translated as CATRLPGVRGNTIYF. The chain uses TRBV19 and TRBJ1-3; D unresolved. V gave up 10 bases and J gave up 3 bases, with 19 bases separating them. This CDR3 spans 15 amino acids. Germline V CDR1 and CDR2: LNHDA, SQIVND (reference sequence).

The CDR3 DNA is TGTGCCAGCAGCTTTGGTGATACTAGCGGGGGCACAGATACGCAGTATTTT. It translates to CASSFGDTSGGTDTQYF. The chain couples TRBV11-3 to TRBJ2-3; TRBD2 matches at 10 bases. After removal of 3 bases from V and 1 base from J, the junction contained 7 bases not matched to a gene. The CDR3 is 17 amino acids. Germline loops: CDR1 SGHNT, CDR2 YENEEA.

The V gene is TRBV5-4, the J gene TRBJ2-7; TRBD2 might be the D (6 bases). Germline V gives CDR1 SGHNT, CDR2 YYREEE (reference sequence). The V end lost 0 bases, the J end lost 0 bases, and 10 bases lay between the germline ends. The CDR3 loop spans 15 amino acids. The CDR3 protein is CASSLGGTLSYEQYF. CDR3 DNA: TGTGCCAGCAGCTTGGGAGGGACTCTCTCCTACGAGCAGTACTTC.

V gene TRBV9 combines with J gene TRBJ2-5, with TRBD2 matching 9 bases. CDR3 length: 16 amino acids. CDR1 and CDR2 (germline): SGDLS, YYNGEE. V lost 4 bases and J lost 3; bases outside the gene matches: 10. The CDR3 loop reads CASSPGREGVKETQYF. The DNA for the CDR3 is TGTGCCAGCAGCCCCGGGCGGGAGGGCGTAAAAGAGACCCAGTACTTC.

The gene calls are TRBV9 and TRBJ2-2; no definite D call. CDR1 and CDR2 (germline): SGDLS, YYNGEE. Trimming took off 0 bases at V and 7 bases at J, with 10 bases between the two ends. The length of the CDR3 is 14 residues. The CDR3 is CASSVGLDGGELFF. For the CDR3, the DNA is TGTGCCAGCAGCGTAGGTCTAGATGGCGGGGAGCTGTTTTTT.

Here the CDR3 reads CASSGGAGANVLTF. CDR3 coding DNA: TGTGCCAGCAGTGGTGGGGCCGGGGCCAACGTCCTGACTTTC. This rearrangement joins TRBV2 to TRBJ2-6, with D possibly being TRBD1 (5 bases). This CDR3 contains 14 residues. V was shortened by 4 bases and J by 4 bases, with 8 bases between the two germline ends. Germline V gene sequence: CDR1 SNHLY, CDR2 FYNNEI.

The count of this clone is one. The CDR3 protein is CASSLVTSGSNTGELFF. DNA for the CDR3: TGTGCCAGCAGCTTAGTGACTAGCGGGTCGAACACCGGGGAGCTGTTTTTT. The chain carries TRBV13 and TRBJ2-2, with TRBD2 matching 10 bases. The CDR3 contains 17 residues. In germline, CDR1 is PRHDT, CDR2 FYEKMQ (reference sequence). Unmatched junction bases numbered 2, after V lost 1 base and J lost 0 bases.

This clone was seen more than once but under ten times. CDR3 residues: CASSNGLTQETQYF. CDR3 in DNA: TGTGCCAGCAGTAACGGACTAACCCAAGAGACCCAGTACTTC. The rearrangement joins TRBV28 to TRBJ2-5, with a possible D match to TRBD2 (6 bases). The ends were cut back, 5 bases at V and 1 base at J, with 11 bases in the middle. Germline V lookup: CDR1 MDHEN, CDR2 SYDVKM. The CDR3 runs 14 residues. Complete variable domain (other parts from reference TRBV28 and TRBJ2-5): DVKVTQSSRYLVKRTGEKVFLECVQDMDHENMFWYRQDPGLGLRLIYFSYDVKMKEKGDIPEGYSVSREKKERFSLILESASTNQTSMYLCASSNGLTQETQYFGPGTRLLVL.

In DNA, the CDR3 is TGCGCCAGCAGTACCGGGACAGGGGGCTCCGAGCAGTACTTC. Amino acids: CASSTGTGGSEQYF. The chain carries TRBV5-1 and TRBJ2-7; 12 bases line up with TRBD1. Looked up from germline, CDR1 is SGHRS and CDR2 is YFSETQ. The V gene end was trimmed by 5 bases and the J gene end by 6 bases; junction bases not matched to a gene: 6. The CDR3 runs 14 residues.

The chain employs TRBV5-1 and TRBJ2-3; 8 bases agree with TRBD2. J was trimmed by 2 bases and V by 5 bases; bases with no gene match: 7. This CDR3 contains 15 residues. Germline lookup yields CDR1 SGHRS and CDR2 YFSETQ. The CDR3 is CASRSGSQPTDTQYF. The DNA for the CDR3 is TGCGCCAGCAGAAGCGGGAGTCAACCCACAGATACGCAGTATTTT. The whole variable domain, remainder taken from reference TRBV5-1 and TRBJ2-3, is KAGVTQTPRYLIKTRGQQVTLSCSPISGHRSVSWYQQTPGQGLQFLFEYFSETQRNKGNFPGRFSGRQFSNSRSEMNVSTLELGDSALYLCASRSGSQPTDTQYFGPGTRLTVL.

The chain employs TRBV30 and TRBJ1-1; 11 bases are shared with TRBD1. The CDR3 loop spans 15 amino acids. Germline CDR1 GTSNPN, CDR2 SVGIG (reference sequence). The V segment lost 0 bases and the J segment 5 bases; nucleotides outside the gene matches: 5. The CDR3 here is CAWSVSGTGGTEAFF. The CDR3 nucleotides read TGTGCCTGGAGTGTGTCCGGGACAGGGGGGACTGAAGCTTTCTTT.

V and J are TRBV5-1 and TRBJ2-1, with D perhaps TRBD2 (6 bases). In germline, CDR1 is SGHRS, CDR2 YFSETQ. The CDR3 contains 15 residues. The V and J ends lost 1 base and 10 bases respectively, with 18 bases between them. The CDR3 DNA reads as TGCGCCAGCAGCTTGTACAAGGGACTGTTGGACGAGCAGTTCTTC. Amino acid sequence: CASSLYKGLLDEQFF.

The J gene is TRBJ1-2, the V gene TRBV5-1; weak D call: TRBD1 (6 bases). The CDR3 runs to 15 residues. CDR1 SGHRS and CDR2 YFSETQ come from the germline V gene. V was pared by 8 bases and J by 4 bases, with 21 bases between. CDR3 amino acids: CASHPLTGYFYGYTF. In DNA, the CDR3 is TGCGCCAGTCATCCCCTGACAGGCTACTTCTATGGCTACACCTTC.

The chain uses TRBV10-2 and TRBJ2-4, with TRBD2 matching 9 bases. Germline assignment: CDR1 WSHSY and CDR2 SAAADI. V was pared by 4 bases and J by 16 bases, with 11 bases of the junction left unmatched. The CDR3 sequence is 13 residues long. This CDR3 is CASSAFLREGFYF. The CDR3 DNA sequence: TGCGCCAGCAGTGCTTTTTTGCGGGAGGGCTTTTACTTC.

This CDR3 is CSMQGQMNTEAFF. The CDR3 DNA is TGCAGCATGCAGGGACAGATGAACACTGAAGCTTTCTTT. The genes are TRBV29-1 and TRBJ1-1; 7 nucleotides line up with TRBD1. The CDR3 extends over 13 amino acids. Germline values: CDR1 SQVTM, CDR2 ANQGSEA. Trimming removed 8 bases from V and 0 bases from J; junction bases left unmatched: 6.

CDR3 bases: TGTGCCAGCAGCGTAGGCTACAGTTATAGCAATCAGCCCCAGCATTTT. Protein sequence: CASSVGYSYSNQPQHF. The chain employs TRBV9 and TRBJ1-5; no definite D call. CDR1 and CDR2 from the germline V gene are SGDLS and YYNGEE. The length of the CDR3 is 16 residues. With 0 bases removed from V and 0 bases from J, the gap between germline ends came to 10 bases.

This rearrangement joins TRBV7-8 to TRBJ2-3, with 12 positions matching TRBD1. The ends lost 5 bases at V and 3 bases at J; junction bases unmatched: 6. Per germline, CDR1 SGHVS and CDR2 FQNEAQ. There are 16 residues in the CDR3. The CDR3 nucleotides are TGTGCCAGCAGCGCACGGGACAGGGGGCGTACAGATACGCAGTATTTT. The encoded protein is CASSARDRGRTDTQYF.

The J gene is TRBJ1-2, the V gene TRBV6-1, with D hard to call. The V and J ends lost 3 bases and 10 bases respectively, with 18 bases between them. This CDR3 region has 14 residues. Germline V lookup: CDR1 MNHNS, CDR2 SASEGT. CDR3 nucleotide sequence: TGTGCCAGCAGTGAGGAAATAGGATCGACATACTACACCTTC. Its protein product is CASSEEIGSTYYTF.